Listed below are T cell receptor beta chains from one sample, sequenced in a study of cytomegalovirus exposure and HLA in healthy donors. Only in-frame clones appear in the TCRdb table, and some are missing; sequencing was by immunoSEQ multiplex PCR. The sample holds 55,000 to 80,000 clones; roughly 70% are singletons and the top ten take around an eighth. The sequenced sample was PBMCs. All receptors derive from a man in his 70s in good health and CMV-seronegative. CDR3s include the opening cysteine and the closing phenylalanine or tryptophan. Fields, in order: V gene, CDR3 protein.

V: TRBV11-2
CDR3: CASIDAGHSYNEQFF

V: TRBV5-1
CDR3: CASSLEVANYGYTF

V: TRBV5-1
CDR3: CASATSGLPTYTDTQYF

V: TRBV29-1
CDR3: CSAGQGNGYTF

V: TRBV27
CDR3: CASRIDRVRGEQFF

V: TRBV19
CDR3: CASSFHRSEDYGYTF

V: TRBV5-4
CDR3: CASSTLGSGEYNEQFF

V: TRBV30
CDR3: CAWRTGTGGAGYTF

V: TRBV7-6
CDR3: CASKSQGGNTEAFF

V: TRBV28
CDR3: CASSFWTTQETQYF

V: TRBV7-2
CDR3: CASSSGVNYEQYF

V: TRBV6-6
CDR3: CASSYPQTGISYEQYF

V: TRBV10-3
CDR3: CAISGGEASTDTQYF

V: TRBV2
CDR3: CASSRDSASWPQHF

V: TRBV9
CDR3: CAGSVGDLGNTEAFF

V: TRBV7-2
CDR3: CASSQDYGNNYGYTF

V: TRBV19
CDR3: CASRERGNTEAFF

V: TRBV15
CDR3: CATSRSAGAADHEQYF

V: TRBV7-9
CDR3: CASSPMGLRASTDTQYF

V: TRBV2
CDR3: CASSETRLAEQYF

V: TRBV28
CDR3: CASSLYGTANNEQFF

V: TRBV5-1
CDR3: CASSLDSAGGNSPLHF

V: TRBV28
CDR3: CASSLAGTGGRYEQYF

V: TRBV7-8
CDR3: CASSLAEGGQPQHF

V: TRBV27
CDR3: CASGNRVSYGYTF

V: TRBV7-9
CDR3: CASSSQGVAQPQHF

V: TRBV6-5
CDR3: CASSYSVVYGYTF

V: TRBV7-7
CDR3: CAGSPNPSYNEQFF